Following are 26 T cell receptor beta chains from one sample sequenced in a study of blood T cells in healthy people across ages. The use of a sample-barcoded 5' primer and a J-beta primer mix characterized a second PCR of roughly 6 to 11 cycles. TCRdb re-analysed the 5' RACE reads in MiXCR, keeping a single row per CDR3 protein. In the table there are about 1.6 million distinct CDR3 sequences, about 31% of which are singletons. The sequenced material came from blood. The receptors originated from a woman in her thirties in good health.

The chain joins TRBV30 to TRBJ1-2; possibly TRBD1 for D (5 bases). Trimming left V 4 bases short and J 2 bases short, with 20 bases between. The CDR3 consists of 16 residues. CDR1 GTSNPN and CDR2 SVGIG come from the germline V gene (reference sequence). The CDR3 here is CAWNDLSRDFNYGYTF. The CDR3 nucleotides are TGTGCCTGGAACGATCTTAGCAGGGATTTCAACTATGGCTACACCTTC.

This clonotype was observed once. Mismatch with germline at one junction end may stem from a read error. The chain recombines TRBV20-1 with TRBJ2-1, with 12 bases lining up with TRBD2. The CDR3 runs 15 residues. Germline V lookup: CDR1 DFQATT, CDR2 SNEGSKA (reference sequence). The CDR3 region is CSASPSGRDYNEQFF. CDR3 in DNA: TGCAGCGCTAGTCCTAGCGGGAGGGACTACAATGAGCAGTTCTTC.

The chain links TRBV20-1 to TRBJ2-7; D not resolved. Trimming took 5 bases from V and 4 from J, leaving 12 bases between them. This CDR3 comprises 12 residues. Germline V gene sequence: CDR1 DFQATT, CDR2 SNEGSKA (reference sequence). As DNA, the CDR3 is TGCAGTGCTCAGCCGGACGCATACGAGCAGTACTTC. Protein: CSAQPDAYEQYF.

The chain employs TRBV28 and TRBJ2-7; 7 bases agree with TRBD1. The V and J ends lost 8 bases and 4 bases, in that order; junction bases with no gene match: 5. Germline V lookup: CDR1 MDHEN, CDR2 SYDVKM. The CDR3 spans 12 residues. The CDR3 loop is CASGRDSYEQYF. The CDR3 bases are TGTGCCAGCGGCCGGGACAGTTACGAGCAGTACTTC.

The V gene is TRBV19, the J gene TRBJ1-2, with TRBD1 as a possible D gene (6 bases). The germline V and J ends were trimmed by 6 bases and 5 bases, with 16 bases remaining between them. CDR1 and CDR2 (germline): LNHDA, SQIVND (reference sequence). The CDR3 length is 14 residues. CDR3 sequence (DNA): TGTGCCAGTAGCCGGGGGGCGGCGATGTATGGCTACACCTTC. As protein: CASSRGAAMYGYTF. The complete variable domain, with remaining parts taken from reference TRBV19 and TRBJ1-2, reads DGGITQSPKYLFRKEGQNVTLSCEQNLNHDAMYWYRQDPGQGLRLIYYSQIVNDFQKGDIAEGYSVSREKKESFPLTVTSAQKNPTAFYLCASSRGAAMYGYTFGSGTRLTVV.

This clonotype was recorded many times. The V call is TRBV4-1, the J call TRBJ1-5; D is uncertain. The CDR3 extends over 17 amino acids. Germline lookup yields CDR1 MGHRA and CDR2 YSYEKL. The V end was cut by 0 bases, the J end by 2 bases, with 14 bases between. The CDR3 sequence is CASSQEIRLMGNQPQHF. The CDR3 nucleotides are TGCGCCAGCAGCCAAGAAATCAGGTTAATGGGCAATCAGCCCCAGCATTTT.

The sample holds one count of this clonotype. The chain carries TRBV20-1 and TRBJ2-3; 11 bases match TRBD2. Trimming took 5 bases from V and 2 from J; bases not matched to a gene: 6. Germline V gene lookup returns CDR1 DFQATT and CDR2 SNEGSKA (reference sequence). The CDR3 is made up of 15 amino acids. The DNA of the CDR3 is TGCAGTGCTCTGCGACTAGCGGGGAACACAGATACGCAGTATTTT. Its protein product is CSALRLAGNTDTQYF.

The chain uses TRBV7-2 and TRBJ2-1; 8 bases fit TRBD2. The V and J ends lost 0 bases and 8 bases, in that order; junction bases with no gene match: 12. The CDR3 extends over 17 amino acids. Germline CDR1 SGHTA, CDR2 FQGNSA. Here the CDR3 reads CASSLARGGGNSYEQFF. As DNA, the CDR3 is TGTGCCAGCAGCTTAGCGAGGGGCGGGGGGAATAGCTATGAGCAGTTCTTC.

Concerning this clonotype: One end of the junction is discordant with germline, which a read error may explain. The V call is TRBV11-2, the J call TRBJ1-2; D is uncertain. Per the germline V gene, CDR1 is SGHAT and CDR2 is FQNNGV. The CDR3 loop spans 15 amino acids. The CDR3 DNA reads as TGTGCCCGCAGCTTAGGCCCAGGAATAAGCTATGGCTACACCTTC. Its translation is CARSLGPGISYGYTF.

The V call is TRBV30, the J call TRBJ1-2; D uncertain. Trimming stripped 3 bases from V and 5 bases from J, with 10 bases between. The germline CDR1 and CDR2 sequences are GTSNPN and SVGIG (reference sequence). CDR3 length: 12 residues. CDR3 in amino acids: CAWSPGDYGYTF. The CDR3 nucleotides read TGTGCCTGGAGCCCAGGAGATTATGGCTACACCTTC.

This clonotype was seen a handful of times. V usage is TRBV20-1 and J usage is TRBJ1-2; a possible D gene is TRBD1 (6 bases). Germline-derived CDR1 and CDR2 are DFQATT and SNEGSKA (reference sequence). This CDR3 spans 13 amino acids. With 5 bases removed from V and 7 bases from J, the gap between germline ends came to 17 bases. The CDR3 sequence is CSADNRGASGYTF. The CDR3 region has the DNA TGCAGTGCTGACAACCGGGGGGCTAGTGGCTACACCTTC.

This clonotype was seen many times. The chain carries TRBV5-6 and TRBJ1-2; possibly TRBD1 for D (6 bases). This CDR3 is built from 14 residues. Per germline, CDR1 SGHDT and CDR2 YYEEEE. Trimming took 2 bases from V and 6 from J, leaving 14 bases between them. The CDR3 reads CASSLTGQLNGYTF. The CDR3, as DNA: TGTGCCAGCAGCTTAACAGGGCAGTTGAATGGCTACACCTTC.

This clonotype appeared a few times. V gene TRBV2 combines with J gene TRBJ2-1, with D possibly matching TRBD1 (6 bases). CDR3 length equals 12 residues. Germline values: CDR1 SNHLY, CDR2 FYNNEI. Trimming pared 6 bases from V and 10 bases from J, leaving 13 bases between. The CDR3 nucleotides read TGTGCCAGCAGGGAACAGGGCCGGGAGCAGTTCTTC. The encoded protein is CASREQGREQFF.

The rearrangement joins TRBV10-3 to TRBJ1-1; D perhaps matches TRBD1 (5 bases). The V end lost 3 bases, the J end lost 0 bases, and 11 bases lay between the germline ends. The CDR3 is 15 residues long. CDR1 ENHRY and CDR2 SYGVKD come from the germline V gene. Here the CDR3 reads CAISDSGTVNTEAFF. The DNA of the CDR3 is TGTGCCATCAGTGATTCAGGGACGGTGAACACTGAAGCTTTCTTT.

The table lists this clonotype with a few counts. The genes are TRBV18 and TRBJ2-7; D may be TRBD1 or TRBD2 (5 bases each). Trimming shortened V by 0 bases and J by 6 bases, and 15 bases separated the two germline ends. CDR1 and CDR2 from the germline V gene are KGHSH and LQKENI. The CDR3 totals 15 residues. The CDR3, as DNA: TGTGCCAGCTCACCACCGGGAGACTTTGGGGGCGAGCAGTACTTC. It translates to CASSPPGDFGGEQYF.

About this clonotype itself: This could be a read error, since a much larger clone is one nucleotide away. The V call is TRBV5-1, the J call TRBJ2-7; 7 bases are shared with TRBD2. Germline-derived CDR1 and CDR2 are SGHRS and YFSETQ. The CDR3 consists of 14 residues. CDR3 sequence: CASRVSGDSYAQYF. DNA for the CDR3: TGCGCCAGCAGGGTCAGCGGGGATTCCTACGCGCAGTACTTC.

This clonotype appeared a few times. The gene calls are TRBV7-6 and TRBJ1-1; TRBD1 matches at 8 bases. V shed 3 bases and J 8 bases; nucleotides not matched to a gene: 5. This CDR3 has 13 residues. CDR1 SGHVS and CDR2 FNYEAQ come from the germline V gene. As DNA, the CDR3 is TGTGCCAGCAGCTTGACCGGGACAGGCGAAGCTTTCTTT. It specifies CASSLTGTGEAFF.

Here the CDR3 DNA reads TGTGCCAGCAGCTCATTACTTCAGGGGTCGAACACTGAAGCTTTCTTT. Its translation: CASSSLLQGSNTEAFF. The chain joins TRBV7-6 to TRBJ1-1; perhaps TRBD1 as D (6 bases). CDR3 length: 16 amino acids. V lost 4 bases, J lost 1 base, and 16 bases lay in between. Per the germline V gene, CDR1 is SGHVS and CDR2 is FNYEAQ.

This clonotype was seen more than once but under ten times. The chain recombines TRBV27 with TRBJ2-7; D may correspond to TRBD1 or TRBD2 (5 bases each). The CDR3 has 11 amino acids. The germline gives CDR1 MNHEY, CDR2 SMNVEV (reference sequence). The V and J ends lost 7 bases and 4 bases respectively, with 8 bases between them. CDR3 DNA: TGTGCCAGCATGAGGGGATACGAGCAGTACTTC. Translated, it gives CASMRGYEQYF.

The rearrangement links TRBV6-1 to TRBJ2-5; 9 bases agree with TRBD1. Germline values: CDR1 MNHNS, CDR2 SASEGT. The CDR3 contains 15 residues. Losses at the gene ends were 7 bases for V and 5 bases for J; bases not matched to a gene: 11. CDR3 sequence reads: CASTPHRGLGETQYF. The CDR3, as DNA: TGTGCCAGCACTCCTCACAGGGGGCTAGGGGAGACCCAGTACTTC.

The rearrangement uses TRBV20-1 and TRBJ1-5; D remains unclear. CDR1 is DFQATT and CDR2 is SNEGSKA in the germline V gene (reference sequence). V lost 6 bases and J 2 bases, leaving 11 bases between the germline ends. The CDR3 contains 13 residues. The CDR3 loop is CSAVAFGNQPQHF. In DNA, the CDR3 is TGCAGTGCGGTAGCATTTGGCAATCAGCCCCAGCATTTT.

This clonotype was counted many times. J is TRBJ2-5 and V is TRBV7-9; no clear D. Looked up from germline, CDR1 is SEHNR and CDR2 is FQNEAQ (reference sequence). V gave up 7 bases and J gave up 2 bases, with 8 bases separating them. The CDR3 extends over 12 amino acids. CDR3 in DNA: TGTGCCAGCACCTACGGGCAAGAGACCCAGTACTTC. It encodes CASTYGQETQYF. Together with reference TRBV7-9 and TRBJ2-5, the CDR3 gives the full variable domain: DTGVSQNPRHKITKRGQNVTFRCDPISEHNRLYWYRQTLGQGPEFLTYFQNEAQLEKSRLLSDRFSAERPKGSFSTLEIQRTEQGDSAMYLCASTYGQETQYFGPGTRLLVL.

V gene TRBV10-3 combines with J gene TRBJ2-5; 9 bases fit TRBD2. The CDR3 contains 15 residues. CDR1 and CDR2 from the germline V gene are ENHRY and SYGVKD. Germline trimming cut 0 bases from V and 7 bases from J; bases unmatched to any gene: 6. DNA of the CDR3: TGTGCCATCAGTGAGTCGCGGGGGGGCCCAGGGACCCAGTACTTC. Translation gives CAISESRGGPGTQYF.

Only a few counts were recorded for this clonotype. This chain connects TRBV10-3 to TRBJ2-1, with TRBD1 as a possible D gene (5 bases). CDR3 length: 15 residues. CDR1 ENHRY and CDR2 SYGVKD come from the germline V gene. Trimming pared 5 bases from V and 5 bases from J, leaving 16 bases between. CDR3 coding DNA: TGTGCCATCAGTCCCCTCAGTGGGGCCCACAATGAGCAGTTCTTC. This sequence encodes CAISPLSGAHNEQFF.

This clonotype was detected only once. One base away lies a much larger clone, so this may be a sequencing read error. It is unclear where the CDR3 begins or ends on the DNA, so no DNA is shown, and the CDR3 is as TCRdb lists it. This chain connects TRBV29-1 to TRBJ2-5; TRBD2, the table's D call, lacks a check against the DNA. The CDR3 region is 14 residues in length, termini included. In germline, CDR1 is SQVTM, CDR2 ANQGSEA. CDR3 residues: CSVQADYILEIQYF.

This clonotype was recorded many times. V usage is TRBV7-9 and J usage is TRBJ1-4, with a weak D call TRBD1 (5 bases). Trimming took off 3 bases at V and 7 bases at J, with 9 bases between the two ends. Germline lookup yields CDR1 SEHNR and CDR2 FQNEAQ (reference sequence). The CDR3 has 13 residues. CDR3 sequence: CASSLGRGEKLFF. The CDR3 nucleotides read TGTGCCAGCAGCTTGGGAAGGGGTGAAAAACTGTTTTTT.